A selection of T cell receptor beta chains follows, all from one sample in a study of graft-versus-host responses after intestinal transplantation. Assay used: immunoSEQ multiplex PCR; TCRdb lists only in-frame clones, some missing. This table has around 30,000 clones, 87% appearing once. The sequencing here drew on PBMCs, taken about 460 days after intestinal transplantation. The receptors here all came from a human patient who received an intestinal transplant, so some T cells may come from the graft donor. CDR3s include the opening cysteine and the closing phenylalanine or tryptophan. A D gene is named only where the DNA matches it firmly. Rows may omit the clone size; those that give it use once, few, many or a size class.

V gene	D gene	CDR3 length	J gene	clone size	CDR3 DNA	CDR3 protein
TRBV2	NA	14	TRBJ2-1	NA	TGTGCCAGCAGTTACTCCGGGCAATACAATGAGCAGTTCTTC	CASSYSGQYNEQFF
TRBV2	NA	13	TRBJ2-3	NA	TGTGCCAGCACGTTCGGGCACACAGATACGCAGTATTTT	CASTFGHTDTQYF
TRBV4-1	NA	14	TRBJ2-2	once	TGCGCCAGCAGCCAAGCGGATTTCACCGGGGAGCTGTTTTTT	CASSQADFTGELFF
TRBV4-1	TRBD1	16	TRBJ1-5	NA	TGCGCCAGCAGGCAGGTCGGGACAGGGTACAATCAGCCCCAGCATTTT	CASRQVGTGYNQPQHF
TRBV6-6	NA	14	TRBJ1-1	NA	TGTGCCAGCAGTTACTCGCGGGGATACAGTGAAGCTTTCTTT	CASSYSRGYSEAFF
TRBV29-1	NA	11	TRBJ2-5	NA	TGCAGCGTGCGGTCAGGAGGGACCCAGTACTTC	CSVRSGGTQYF
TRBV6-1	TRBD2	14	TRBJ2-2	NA	TGTGCCAGCAACGAAGCGGGGGGGCCCGGGGAGCTGTTTTTT	CASNEAGGPGELFF
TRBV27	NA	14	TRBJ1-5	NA	TGTGCCAGCAGTTCCCTGACTAGCAATCAGCCCCAGCATTTT	CASSSLTSNQPQHF
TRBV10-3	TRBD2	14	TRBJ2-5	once	TGTGCCATCAGTGAGTCGGGACTAAAAGAGACCCAGTACTTC	CAISESGLKETQYF
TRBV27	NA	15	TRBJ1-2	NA	TGTGCCAGCAGCCCCCTGGGGGGCCTGGACTATGGCTACACCTTC	CASSPLGGLDYGYTF
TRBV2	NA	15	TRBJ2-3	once	TGTGCCAGCAGAGACCTCAGAACGGGCACAGATACGCAGTATTTT	CASRDLRTGTDTQYF
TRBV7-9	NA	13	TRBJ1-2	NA	TGTGCCAGCAGCTTAGGAGCTAACTATGGCTACACCTTC	CASSLGANYGYTF
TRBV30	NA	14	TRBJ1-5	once	TGTGCCTGGAGCGCGACCAATGTGGATCAGCCCCAGCATTTT	CAWSATNVDQPQHF
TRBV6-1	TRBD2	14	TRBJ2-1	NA	TGTGCCGGAAGATTTAGCGGGATAGGGGGTGAGCAGTTCTTC	CAGRFSGIGGEQFF
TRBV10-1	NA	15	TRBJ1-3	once	TGCGCCAGCAGTGATGAGGTCGCCTCTGGAAACACCATATATTTT	CASSDEVASGNTIYF
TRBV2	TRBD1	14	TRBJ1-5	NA	TGTGCCAGCAGTACTGGACAGGCCTGGAGGCCCCAGCATTTT	CASSTGQAWRPQHF
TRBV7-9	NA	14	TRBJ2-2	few	TGTGCCAGCAGCGAGGGATGGGGCACCGGGGAGCTGTTTTTT	CASSEGWGTGELFF
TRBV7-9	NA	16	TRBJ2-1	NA	TGTGCCAGCAGCGGAGGGGCGTCGAGCTCCTACAATGAGCAGTTCTTC	CASSGGASSSYNEQFF
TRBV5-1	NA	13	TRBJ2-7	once	TGCGCCAGCAGCTTGGGCCAGGGGCTCGAGCAGTACTTC	CASSLGQGLEQYF
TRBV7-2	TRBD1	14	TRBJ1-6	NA	TGTGCCAGCAGCTTGGGGACAGGGGGTTCACCCCTCCACTTT	CASSLGTGGSPLHF
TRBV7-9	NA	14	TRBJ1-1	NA	TGTGCCAGCAGCTTACAACCTGAAGACACTGAAGCTTTCTTT	CASSLQPEDTEAFF
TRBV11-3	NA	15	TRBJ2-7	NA	TGTGCCAGCAGCTCCCTGGACCGGGATGACTACGAGCAGTACTTC	CASSSLDRDDYEQYF
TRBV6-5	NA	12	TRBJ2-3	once	TGTGCCAGCAGTACCCGTTCAGATACGCAGTATTTT	CASSTRSDTQYF
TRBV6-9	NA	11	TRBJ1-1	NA	TGTGCCAGCAGGGGGCTGGCTGAAGCTTTCTTT	CASRGLAEAFF
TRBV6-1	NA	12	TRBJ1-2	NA	TGTGCCAGCACTCGGGGAGACTATGGCTACACCTTC	CASTRGDYGYTF
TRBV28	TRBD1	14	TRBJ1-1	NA	TGTGCCAGCAGCGGACAGGGGTCTGGGGCTGAAGCTTTCTTT	CASSGQGSGAEAFF
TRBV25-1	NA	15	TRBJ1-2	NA	TGTGCCAGCAGTGATTGGAATTACGTTAACTATGGCTACACCTTC	CASSDWNYVNYGYTF
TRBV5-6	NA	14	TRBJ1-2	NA	TGTGCCAGCAGCTTGGACGGTAACAACTATGGCTACACCTTC	CASSLDGNNYGYTF
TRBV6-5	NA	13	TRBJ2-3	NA	TGTGCCAGCAGTCACGACGTTCTTGATACGCAGTATTTT	CASSHDVLDTQYF
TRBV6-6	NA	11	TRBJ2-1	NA	TGTGCCAGCAGTGGCCGGGATGAGCAGTTCTTC	CASSGRDEQFF
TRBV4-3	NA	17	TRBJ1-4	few	TGCGCCAGCAGCCAAGCAGGGACCGACAGGAGTAATGAAAAACTGTTTTTT	CASSQAGTDRSNEKLFF
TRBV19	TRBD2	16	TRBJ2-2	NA	TGTGCCAGTAGCCGTGTAGCGGGGGTGAACACCGGGGAGCTGTTTTTT	CASSRVAGVNTGELFF
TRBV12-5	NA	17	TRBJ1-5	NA	TGTGCTAGTGGTTTCCTAGGTGTTGGAGCCAGCAATCAGCCCCAGCATTTT	CASGFLGVGASNQPQHF
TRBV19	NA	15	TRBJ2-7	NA	TGTGCCAGTAGTATAGACAGAGAGGGCCCCTACGAGCAGTACTTC	CASSIDREGPYEQYF
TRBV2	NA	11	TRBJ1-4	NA	TGTGCCAGCTCCCCCAAGGGGAAACTGTTTTTT	CASSPKGKLFF
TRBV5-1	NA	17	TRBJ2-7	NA	TGCGCCAGCAGCTCCCTATGGGGGCAGGGGAGCTCCTACGAGCAGTACTTC	CASSSLWGQGSSYEQYF
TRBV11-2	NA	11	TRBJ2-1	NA	TGTGCCAGCAGCTTAGGTGGTGAGCAGTTCTTC	CASSLGGEQFF
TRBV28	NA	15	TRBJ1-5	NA	TGTGCCAGCAGTTTTAACAGGAATTTAAATCAGCCCCAGCATTTT	CASSFNRNLNQPQHF
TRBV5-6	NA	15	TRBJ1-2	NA	TGTGCCAGCAGCTTGGTCGCGGACAGCAACTATGGCTACACCTTC	CASSLVADSNYGYTF
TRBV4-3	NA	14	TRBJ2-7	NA	TGCGCCAGCAGCCAAGGGGCCGGGGACTACGAGCAGTACTTC	CASSQGAGDYEQYF
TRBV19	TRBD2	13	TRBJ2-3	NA	TGTGCCAGTAGTAGCCCGGGAGGTGATACGCAGTATTTT	CASSSPGGDTQYF
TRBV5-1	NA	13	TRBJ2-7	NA	TGCGCCAGCAGCTTGACAGGGACCTACGAGCAGTACTTC	CASSLTGTYEQYF
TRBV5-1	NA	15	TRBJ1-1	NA	TGCGCCAGCACCGGCAGGGCGGGGGTGAACACTGAAGCTTTCTTT	CASTGRAGVNTEAFF
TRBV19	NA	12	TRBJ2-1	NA	TGTGCCTCCTCCGTCCCCTACAATGAGCAGTTCTTC	CASSVPYNEQFF
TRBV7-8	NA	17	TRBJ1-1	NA	TGTGCCAGCAGCTTATGGGAAGAGGCAACCATGAACACTGAAGCTTTCTTT	CASSLWEEATMNTEAFF
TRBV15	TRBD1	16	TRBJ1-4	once	TGTGCCACCAGCAGAAAAAGACAGGGCCATAATGAAAAACTGTTTTTT	CATSRKRQGHNEKLFF
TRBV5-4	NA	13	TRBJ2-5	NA	TGTGCCAGCAGCTTGCCGGGTGAAGAGACCCAGTACTTC	CASSLPGEETQYF
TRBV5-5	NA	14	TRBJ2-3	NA	TGTGCCAGCAGCTTGGTTCTAGCAATAGATACGCAGTATTTT	CASSLVLAIDTQYF
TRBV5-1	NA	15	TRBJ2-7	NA	TGCGCCAGCAGCTTGGACTGGGATATGATCTACGAGCAGTACTTC	CASSLDWDMIYEQYF
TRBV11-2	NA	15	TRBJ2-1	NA	TGTGCCAGCATGTCAGGAATGGAGACGACCAATGAGCAGTTCTTC	CASMSGMETTNEQFF
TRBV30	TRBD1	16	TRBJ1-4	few	TGTGCCTGGAGTTTCCCCCCACAGGGGTATAATGAAAAACTGTTTTTT	CAWSFPPQGYNEKLFF
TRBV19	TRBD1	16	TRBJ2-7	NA	TGTGCCACCTTCCCGGGACAGGGGCGGGCAGGCGACGAGCAGTACTTC	CATFPGQGRAGDEQYF
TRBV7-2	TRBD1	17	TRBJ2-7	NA	TGTGCCAGCAGCTTAGCGCTAAGGGGGCCCCACATCTACGAGCAGTACTTC	CASSLALRGPHIYEQYF
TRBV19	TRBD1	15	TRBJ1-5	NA	TGTGCCAGTAGTGAGACAGGGAATAGCAATCAGCCCCAGCATTTT	CASSETGNSNQPQHF
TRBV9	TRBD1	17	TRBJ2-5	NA	TGTGCCAGCAGCGCCTTATCCCGGGACAGGGGCCAAGAGACCCAGTACTTC	CASSALSRDRGQETQYF
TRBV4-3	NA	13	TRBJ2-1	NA	TGCGCCAGCAGCCAAGATCGCTTAAATGAGCAGTTCTTC	CASSQDRLNEQFF